This T cell receptor beta chain derives from a study of blood T cell repertoires in COVID-19. Study background: Sites in the United States, Italy and Spain provided acute and convalescent COVID-19 samples. PBMCs, B-cell-depleted T cells, or T cells were the source of the cDNA or gDNA that made up the material.

With 9 bases removed from V and 2 bases from J, the gap between germline ends came to 17 bases. The CDR3 is made up of 14 amino acids. The germline V gene encodes CDR1 SGHNT and CDR2 YYREEE (reference sequence). How the authors handled the data: Estimation of nucleated cell counts relied on the amplification of reference gene primers. Measured with immunoSEQ multiplex PCR; TCRdb has only the in-frame clones, and not every one. V and J calls plus clone size are reproduced from that table; the DNA served to infer D and trimming. The repertoire holds roughly 670,000 clones, with more than 80% as singletons.

Sequenced input: peripheral blood. V gene TRBV5-4 combines with J gene TRBJ1-2, with D possibly matching TRBD1 (5 bases). This sequence originates from a woman between 18 and 29 years old with acute or convalescent COVID-19. The DNA of the CDR3 is TGTGCCACCCGGGGGACCGGCCAAAACTATGGCTACACCTTC. Protein: CATRGTGQNYGYTF.